Listed here are 16 T cell receptor beta chains from one sample, sequenced in a study of shared clonotypes between healthy human individuals. Repertoires were generated with immunoSEQ multiplex PCR, while TCRdb's copy carries only in-frame clones and drops some. This sample has millions of clones, with approximately 95% found just once. Source material: naive CD4+ T cells from PBMCs. Subset reported: CD45RA+ positively selected. The receptors stem from a man in his late teens or twenties in good health. Some clones in this sample may be carry-over from other donors' samples.

V and J are TRBV28 and TRBJ2-7; a weak D match, TRBD1 (6 bases). The CDR3 is 15 residues long. Trimming removed 3 bases from V and 4 bases from J, with 16 bases in between. Per germline, CDR1 MDHEN and CDR2 SYDVKM. The CDR3 sequence is CASSLAQGIGYEQYF. CDR3 sequence (DNA): TGTGCCAGCAGTTTGGCGCAGGGGATCGGGTACGAGCAGTACTTC.

The chain uses TRBV10-2 and TRBJ2-4; 10 positions match TRBD2. The CDR3 is 16 residues long. V dropped 5 bases and J dropped 5; count of bases not matched to a gene: 9. Germline V lookup: CDR1 WSHSY, CDR2 SAAADI. The CDR3 spells CASSTRTSGEQNIQYF. DNA for the CDR3: TGCGCCAGCAGTACCAGGACTAGCGGAGAACAAAACATTCAGTACTTC.

The V and J genes are TRBV27 and TRBJ1-5; D ambiguous. V lost 5 bases and J 0 bases, leaving 5 bases between the germline ends. The CDR3 sequence is 13 residues long. CDR1 is MNHEY and CDR2 is SMNVEV in the germline V gene (reference sequence). This chain's CDR3 is CASSVISNQPQHF. CDR3 nucleotide sequence: TGTGCCAGCAGTGTCATTAGCAATCAGCCCCAGCATTTT.

Comment on this clone: This sample also contains other DNA sequences that code for the same CDR3. This chain links TRBV28 with TRBJ1-5; no firm D call. The CDR3 is made up of 15 amino acids. The V end lost 4 bases, the J end lost 2 bases, and 12 bases lay between the germline ends. The germline V gene has CDR1 MDHEN and CDR2 SYDVKM. CDR3 residues: CASSSVGRGNQPQHF. DNA of the CDR3: TGTGCCAGCAGTTCGGTGGGGAGGGGCAATCAGCCCCAGCATTTT.

The chain links TRBV19 to TRBJ2-7; maybe TRBD2 (6 bases). The CDR3 contains 16 residues. CDR1 is LNHDA, CDR2 SQIVND, per germline (reference sequence). The V gene lost 4 bases and the J gene lost 1 base, with 17 bases spanning the gap. CDR3 nucleotide sequence: TGTGCCAGTAGTACCCCGGGACTCACATCATCCTACGAGCAGTACTTC. Its translation is CASSTPGLTSSYEQYF.

V usage is TRBV21-1 and J usage is TRBJ2-2; TRBD1, the table's D call, lacks a check against the DNA. TRBV21-1 is reported as a pseudogene. The CDR3 runs to 14 residues. The CDR3 protein is CARQPGGSTGELFF. In DNA form, the CDR3 reads TGTGCCCGCCAGCCAGGGGGCTCGACCGGGGAGCTGTTTTTT.

A word on this clone: Other DNA sequences within the sample encode an identical CDR3. The rearrangement links TRBV5-1 to TRBJ2-1, with 9 nucleotides matching TRBD2. V gave up 3 bases and J gave up 4 bases; unmatched junction bases: 8. CDR1 and CDR2 (germline): SGHRS, YFSETQ. This CDR3 region has 16 residues. The CDR3 nucleotides are TGCGCCAGCAGCTGGGGCCTAGCGGGGCTTTACAATGAGCAGTTCTTC. Amino acids: CASSWGLAGLYNEQFF. The full variable domain, with the rest looked up from reference TRBV5-1 and TRBJ2-1, is KAGVTQTPRYLIKTRGQQVTLSCSPISGHRSVSWYQQTPGQGLQFLFEYFSETQRNKGNFPGRFSGRQFSNSRSEMNVSTLELGDSALYLCASSWGLAGLYNEQFFGPGTRLTVL.

This clone was observed a single time. The V gene is TRBV4-3, the J gene TRBJ2-1; D perhaps matches TRBD2 (6 bases). V was trimmed by 1 base and J by 9 bases, leaving 13 bases between them. Germline-derived CDR1 and CDR2 are LGHNA and YSLEER. The CDR3 is 14 residues long. This chain's CDR3 is CASSQVVWEVEQFF. In DNA, the CDR3 is TGCGCCAGCAGCCAAGTAGTATGGGAGGTTGAGCAGTTCTTC.

V and J are TRBV18 and TRBJ1-3, with D maybe TRBD1 (6 bases). The CDR3 totals 15 residues. Germline CDR1 is KGHSH and CDR2 is LQKENI. The ends were cut back, 0 bases at V and 2 bases at J, with 8 bases in the middle. CDR3 nucleotides: TGTGCCAGCTCACCACCGGGGGCTGCTGGAAACACCATATATTTT. This gives the protein CASSPPGAAGNTIYF.

V usage is TRBV4-3 and J usage is TRBJ1-2; D not certain. The germline V gene has CDR1 LGHNA and CDR2 YSLEER. The CDR3 is made up of 13 amino acids. Trimming cost V 4 bases and J 3 bases, with 9 bases left between them. The CDR3 coding sequence is TGCGCCAGCAGCCCGGGTTTTGACTATGGCTACACCTTC. It encodes CASSPGFDYGYTF.

Only one count was recorded for this clone. The chain employs TRBV5-4 and TRBJ2-1; 13 bases fit TRBD2. With 4 bases clipped from V and 5 bases from J, the junction kept 9 bases outside the gene matches. The length of the CDR3 is 17 residues. Germline V gene data show CDR1 as SGHNT and CDR2 as YYREEE (reference sequence). The CDR3 is CASSAPTGLAGHNEQFF. The CDR3 coding sequence is TGTGCCAGCAGCGCTCCGACGGGACTAGCGGGGCACAATGAGCAGTTCTTC.

J is TRBJ2-1 and V is TRBV5-4; 7 bases map to TRBD2. Germline V CDR1 and CDR2: SGHNT, YYREEE (reference sequence). Germline trimming cut 0 bases from V and 7 bases from J; bases unmatched to any gene: 7. The CDR3 consists of 15 residues. The chain's CDR3 is CASSLVRDYGNEQFF. In DNA, the CDR3 is TGTGCCAGCAGCTTGGTTCGGGACTACGGGAATGAGCAGTTCTTC.

Remarks on this clone: The identical CDR3 is also encoded by other nucleotide sequences in the sample. The rearrangement links TRBV28 to TRBJ2-7; 10 bases match TRBD2. The germline gives CDR1 MDHEN, CDR2 SYDVKM. V shed 4 bases and J 4 bases; nucleotides not matched to a gene: 4. CDR3 length: 14 residues. CDR3 in amino acids: CASSSSGSRYEQYF. In nucleotides, the CDR3 is TGTGCCAGCAGTTCTAGCGGGAGCCGATACGAGCAGTACTTC.

CDR3 DNA sequence: TGTGCCAGCAGCTTAGGGTGGCTAGCGGGAGGCGAGCAGTACTTC. Protein sequence: CASSLGWLAGGEQYF. This chain joins TRBV7-2 and TRBJ2-7; TRBD2 aligns across 11 bases. The CDR3 has 15 amino acids. CDR1 is SGHTA, CDR2 FQGNSA, per germline. Trimming at V came to 1 base and at J to 6 bases, leaving 5 bases not matched to a gene.

The chain links TRBV18 to TRBJ1-3; tentatively, D is TRBD1 (6 bases). Trimming left V 0 bases short and J 4 bases short, with 10 bases between. Looked up from germline, CDR1 is KGHSH and CDR2 is LQKENI. The CDR3 extends over 15 amino acids. The CDR3 loop reads CASSPPQDSGNTIYF. Written as DNA, the CDR3 is TGTGCCAGCTCACCACCGCAGGACAGCGGAAACACCATATATTTT.

This chain joins TRBV9 and TRBJ2-1; D tentatively fits TRBD1 or TRBD2 (5 bases each). This CDR3 is 13 amino acids long. Trimming cost V 0 bases and J 12 bases, with 13 bases left between them. CDR1 and CDR2 (germline): SGDLS, YYNGEE. CDR3 amino acids: CASSVGLAGRQFF. Here the CDR3 DNA reads TGTGCCAGCAGCGTAGGCCTAGCAGGGAGGCAGTTCTTC. The variable domain in full, with the rest retrieved from reference TRBV9 and TRBJ2-1, is DSGVTQTPKHLITATGQRVTLRCSPRSGDLSVYWYQQSLDQGLQFLIQYYNGEERAKGNILERFSAQQFPDLHSELNLSSLELGDSALYFCASSVGLAGRQFFGPGTRLTVL.